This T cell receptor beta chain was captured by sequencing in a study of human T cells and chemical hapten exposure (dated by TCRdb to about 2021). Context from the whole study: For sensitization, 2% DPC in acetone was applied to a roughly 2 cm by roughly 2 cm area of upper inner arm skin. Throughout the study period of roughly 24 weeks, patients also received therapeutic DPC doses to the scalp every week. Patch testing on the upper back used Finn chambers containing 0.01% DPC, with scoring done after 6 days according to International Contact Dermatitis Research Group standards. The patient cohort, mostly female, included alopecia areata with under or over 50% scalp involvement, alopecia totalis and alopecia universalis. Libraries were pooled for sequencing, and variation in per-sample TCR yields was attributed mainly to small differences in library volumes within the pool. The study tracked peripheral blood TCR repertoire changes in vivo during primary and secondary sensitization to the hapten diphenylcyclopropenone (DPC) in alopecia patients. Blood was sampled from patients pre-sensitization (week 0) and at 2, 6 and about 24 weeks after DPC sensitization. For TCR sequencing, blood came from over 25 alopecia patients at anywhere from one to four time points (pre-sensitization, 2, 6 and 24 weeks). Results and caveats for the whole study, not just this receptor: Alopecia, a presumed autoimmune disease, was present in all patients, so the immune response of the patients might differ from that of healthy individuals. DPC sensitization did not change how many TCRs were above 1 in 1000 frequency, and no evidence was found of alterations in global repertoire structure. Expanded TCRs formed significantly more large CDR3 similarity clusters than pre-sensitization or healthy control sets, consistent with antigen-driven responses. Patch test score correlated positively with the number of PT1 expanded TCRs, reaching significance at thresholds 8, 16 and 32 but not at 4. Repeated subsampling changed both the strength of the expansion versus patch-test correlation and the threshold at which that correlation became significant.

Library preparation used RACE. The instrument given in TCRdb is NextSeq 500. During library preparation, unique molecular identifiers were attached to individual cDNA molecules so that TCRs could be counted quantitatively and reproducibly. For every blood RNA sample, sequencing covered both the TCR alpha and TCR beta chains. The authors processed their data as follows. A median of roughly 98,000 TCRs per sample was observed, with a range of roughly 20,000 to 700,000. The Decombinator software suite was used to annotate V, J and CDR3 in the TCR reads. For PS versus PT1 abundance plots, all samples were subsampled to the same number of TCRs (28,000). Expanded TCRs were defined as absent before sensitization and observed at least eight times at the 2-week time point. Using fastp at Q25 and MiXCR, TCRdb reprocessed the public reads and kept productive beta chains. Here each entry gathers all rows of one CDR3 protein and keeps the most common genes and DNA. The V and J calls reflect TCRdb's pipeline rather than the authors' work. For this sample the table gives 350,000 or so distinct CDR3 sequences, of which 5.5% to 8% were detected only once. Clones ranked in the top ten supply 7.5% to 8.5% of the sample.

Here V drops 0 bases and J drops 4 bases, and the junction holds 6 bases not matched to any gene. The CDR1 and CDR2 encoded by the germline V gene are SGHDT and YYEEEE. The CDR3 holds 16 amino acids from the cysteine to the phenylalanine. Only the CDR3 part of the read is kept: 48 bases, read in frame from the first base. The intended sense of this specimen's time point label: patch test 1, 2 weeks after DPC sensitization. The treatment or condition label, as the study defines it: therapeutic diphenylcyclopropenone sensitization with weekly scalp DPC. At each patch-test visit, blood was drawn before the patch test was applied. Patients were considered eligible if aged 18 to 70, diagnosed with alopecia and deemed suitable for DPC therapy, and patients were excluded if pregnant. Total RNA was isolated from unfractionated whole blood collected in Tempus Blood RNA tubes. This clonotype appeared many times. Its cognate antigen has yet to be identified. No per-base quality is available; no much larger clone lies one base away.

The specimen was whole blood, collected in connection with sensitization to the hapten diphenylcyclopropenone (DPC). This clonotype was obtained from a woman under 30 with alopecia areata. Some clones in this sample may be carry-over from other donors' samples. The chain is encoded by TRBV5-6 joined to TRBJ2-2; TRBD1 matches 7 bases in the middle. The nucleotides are TGTGCCAGCAGCTTGGAAGGGGGCCGGGCCACCGGGGAGCTGTTTTTT. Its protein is CASSLEGGRATGELFF.